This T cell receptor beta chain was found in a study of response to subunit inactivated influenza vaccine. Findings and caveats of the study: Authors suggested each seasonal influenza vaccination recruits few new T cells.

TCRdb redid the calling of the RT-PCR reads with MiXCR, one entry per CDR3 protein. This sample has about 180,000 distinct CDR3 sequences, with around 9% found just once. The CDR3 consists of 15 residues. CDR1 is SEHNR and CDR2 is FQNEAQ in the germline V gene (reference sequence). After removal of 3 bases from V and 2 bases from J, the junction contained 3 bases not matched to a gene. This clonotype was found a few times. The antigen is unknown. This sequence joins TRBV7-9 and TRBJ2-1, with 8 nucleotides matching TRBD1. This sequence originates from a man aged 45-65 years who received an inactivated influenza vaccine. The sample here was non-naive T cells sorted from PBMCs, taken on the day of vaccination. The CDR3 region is CASSFGQGPYNEQFF. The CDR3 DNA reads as TGTGCCAGCAGCTTCGGACAGGGTCCCTACAATGAGCAGTTCTTC.